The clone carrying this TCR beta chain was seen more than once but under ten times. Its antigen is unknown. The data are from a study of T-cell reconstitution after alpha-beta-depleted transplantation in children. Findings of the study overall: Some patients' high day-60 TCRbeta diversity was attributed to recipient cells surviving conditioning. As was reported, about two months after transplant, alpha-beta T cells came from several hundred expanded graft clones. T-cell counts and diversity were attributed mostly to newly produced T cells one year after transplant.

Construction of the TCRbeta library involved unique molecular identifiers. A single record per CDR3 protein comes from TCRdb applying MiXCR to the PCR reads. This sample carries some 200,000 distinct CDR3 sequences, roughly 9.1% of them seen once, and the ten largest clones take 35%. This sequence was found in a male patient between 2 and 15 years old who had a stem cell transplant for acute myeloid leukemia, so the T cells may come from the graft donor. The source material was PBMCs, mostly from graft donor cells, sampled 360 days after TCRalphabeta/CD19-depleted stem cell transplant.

Here the CDR3 reads CSVEGRLADQETQYF. CDR3 coding DNA: TGCAGCGTTGAAGGGAGACTAGCGGACCAAGAGACCCAGTACTTC. The V and J genes are TRBV29-1 and TRBJ2-5, with 9 positions matching TRBD2. J lost 0 bases, V lost 1 base, and 3 bases had no gene match. The CDR3 is 15 amino acids. Germline values: CDR1 SQVTM, CDR2 ANQGSEA.